This is a list of T cell receptor beta chains from one sample in a study of blood T cell repertoires in COVID-19. Produced via immunoSEQ multiplex PCR; TCRdb's table is partial and in-frame only. This sample has under 150,000 clones; roughly 88% occur once, and the top ten carry around 26%. The source material was peripheral blood. Every receptor here comes from a human donor in a cohort sampled during active COVID-19. Each CDR3 is given with its conserved first and last residue. Each record gives: V gene, D gene, J gene, clone size, CDR3 DNA, CDR3 protein. The D gene is left open where the match is weak. Expanded clones get a size class; other rows say once, few or many, or leave the size out.

TRBV3-1/TRBV3-2	TRBD1	TRBJ1-1	-	TGTGCCAGCACGACAGGGTTTGCGAGAGGTGAAGCTTTCTTT	CASTTGFARGEAFF
TRBV6-4	TRBD1	TRBJ1-1	few	TGTGCCAGCAGTGACACGGACAGGGGCACTGAAGCTTTCTTT	CASSDTDRGTEAFF
TRBV11-1	-	TRBJ2-7	-	TGTGCCAGCAGCCACGGACAGGAGCAGTACTTC	CASSHGQEQYF
TRBV30	TRBD1	TRBJ1-1	-	TGTGCCTGGAGTTACAGGGGGCCTTCCAGAGCTTTCTTT	CAWSYRGPSRAFF
TRBV5-1	-	TRBJ2-5	-	TGCGCCAGCAGCTTGCGCCGGGGAAGGGAGACCCAGTACTTC	CASSLRRGRETQYF
TRBV30	-	TRBJ2-7	-	TGTGCCTATCGATCAGGGAACCTCTACGAGCAGTACTTC	CAYRSGNLYEQYF
TRBV19	-	TRBJ2-2	-	TGTGCCAGTAGTACTACAGGGATAACCGGGGAGCTGTTTTTT	CASSTTGITGELFF
TRBV7-8	-	TRBJ1-2	-	TGTGCCAGCAGCTTAGGGGCAGGGGATGGCTACACCTTC	CASSLGAGDGYTF
TRBV7-6	-	TRBJ1-6	-	TGTGCCAGCAGCTTAGCCCAGGTTTATAATTCACCCCTCCACTTT	CASSLAQVYNSPLHF
TRBV5-1	-	TRBJ2-7	once	TGCGCCAGCAGCTATCCTCGAGAGAGCCCTGGTAAGTACTTC	CASSYPRESPGKYF
TRBV5-1	TRBD1	TRBJ1-1	-	TGCGCCAGCAGCTTGGGGGACAGGGGCACTGAAGCTTTCTTT	CASSLGDRGTEAFF
TRBV4-2	TRBD1	TRBJ1-5	-	TGTGCCAGCAGCCAAGATCGGACAGGGTCTAGCAATCAGCCCCAGCATTTT	CASSQDRTGSSNQPQHF
TRBV27	TRBD1	TRBJ1-4	-	TGTGCCAGCAGTTTAGGTGGACAGGGGAACGAAAAACTGTTTTTT	CASSLGGQGNEKLFF
TRBV6-6	TRBD1	TRBJ2-2	-	TGTGCCAGCAGAACAGACAGGGGTCGCGGGGAGCTGTTTTTT	CASRTDRGRGELFF
TRBV5-1	-	TRBJ1-1	-	TGCGCCAGCAGCTCTACAGGGTTGGCCACTGAAGCTTTCTTT	CASSSTGLATEAFF
TRBV27	-	TRBJ1-2	once	TGTGCCAGCAGGTTAAGCTCAGGTGGCTACACCTTC	CASRLSSGGYTF
TRBV4-3	-	TRBJ2-7	-	TGCGCCAGCAGCCAAGAGGGGCAGGGTTGGTACGAGCAGTACTTC	CASSQEGQGWYEQYF
TRBV27	-	TRBJ2-1	-	TGTGCCAGCAGGTTCGAGGGCGGGGCCTACAATGAGCAGTTCTTC	CASRFEGGAYNEQFF
TRBV18	-	TRBJ1-1	-	TGTGCCAGCTCACCCGCGGGGGCTTTGAACACTGAAGCTTTCTTT	CASSPAGALNTEAFF
TRBV5-8	-	TRBJ2-2	-	TGTGCCAGCAGCTTCGAGACCGGGGAGCTGTTTTTT	CASSFETGELFF
TRBV12-3/TRBV12-4	TRBD1	TRBJ2-7	-	TGTGCCAGCATACGACAGGGGGCTGTCGAGCAGTACTTC	CASIRQGAVEQYF
TRBV9	TRBD1	TRBJ2-7	-	TGTGCCAGCAGCCAAGGGGGCTTCTCCTACGAGCAGTACTTC	CASSQGGFSYEQYF